The T cell receptor (beta chain) described here comes from a study of blood T cell repertoires in COVID-19. Across the whole study: Acute and convalescent COVID-19 specimens originated in the United States, Italy and Spain. The cDNA or gDNA used as material had been derived from T cells, B-cell-depleted T cells, or PBMCs.

How the authors handled the data: Amplified reference gene primers provided the basis for estimating nucleated cell counts. Produced via immunoSEQ multiplex PCR; TCRdb's table is partial and in-frame only. That table furnishes V, J and clone size, whereas the DNA furnished D and trimming. The data hold 120,000 to 150,000 clones, with 80% to 85% observed a single time. Germline lookup yields CDR1 SGHTS and CDR2 YDEGEE. With 0 bases removed from V and 3 bases from J, the gap between germline ends came to 9 bases. This CDR3 spans 14 amino acids. This clone was seen more than once but under ten times. The chain recombines TRBV5-8 with TRBJ1-2, with a tentative D call TRBD1 (5 bases). Material: peripheral blood. The clonotype was recovered from a human donor in a cohort sampled during active COVID-19. CDR3 nucleotide sequence: TGTGCCAGCAGCTTGGCGGGCAGGGACTATGGCTACACCTTC. This gives the protein CASSLAGRDYGYTF.